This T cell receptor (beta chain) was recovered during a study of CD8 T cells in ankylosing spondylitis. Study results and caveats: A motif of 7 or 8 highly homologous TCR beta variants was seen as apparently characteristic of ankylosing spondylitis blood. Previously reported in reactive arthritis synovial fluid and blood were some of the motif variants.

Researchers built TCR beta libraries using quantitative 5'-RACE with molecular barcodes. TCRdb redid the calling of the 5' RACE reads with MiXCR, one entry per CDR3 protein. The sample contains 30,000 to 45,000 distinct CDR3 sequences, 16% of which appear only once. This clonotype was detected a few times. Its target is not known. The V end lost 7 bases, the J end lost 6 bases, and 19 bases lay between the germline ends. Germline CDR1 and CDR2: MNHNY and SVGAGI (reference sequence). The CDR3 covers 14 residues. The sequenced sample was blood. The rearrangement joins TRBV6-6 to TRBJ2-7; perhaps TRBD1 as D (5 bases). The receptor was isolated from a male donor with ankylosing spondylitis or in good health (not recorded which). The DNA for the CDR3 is TGTGCCAGCACTAGGACAAAGTCCCATGCCGAGCAGTACTTC. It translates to CASTRTKSHAEQYF.